One and the same sample provided the 5 T cell receptor beta chains below, sequenced in a study of blood T cell repertoires in COVID-19. Produced via immunoSEQ multiplex PCR; TCRdb's table is partial and in-frame only. In the table there are around 40,000 clones, about 85% of which are singletons. Specimen: peripheral blood. The receptors derive from a man in his fifties or sixties with COVID-19, enrolled during active disease.

The chain combines TRBV6-4 with TRBJ2-2; 11 nucleotides match TRBD2. The CDR3 consists of 17 residues. The junction had 5 bases not matched to a gene; V was cut back by 4 bases and J by 1 base. In germline, CDR1 is MRHNA, CDR2 SNTAGT. The CDR3 is CASSATGTSGNTGELFF. CDR3 DNA: TGTGCCAGCAGTGCTACAGGGACTAGCGGGAACACCGGGGAGCTGTTTTTT.

V is TRBV12-3 or TRBV12-4 and J is TRBJ1-2, with 8 bases matching TRBD1. This CDR3 comprises 13 residues. J was trimmed by 14 bases and V by 7 bases; bases with no gene match: 15. The CDR3 region is CASNLGSRQGYTF. CDR3 sequence (DNA): TGTGCCAGCAACCTGGGGTCCCGACAGGGGTATACCTTC.

This clone was seen only a few times. The chain couples TRBV7-2 to TRBJ1-1; D is possibly TRBD1 (5 bases). V shed 5 bases and J shed 3 bases, with 16 bases lying between them. This CDR3 is built from 15 residues. The V gene's germline CDR1 is SGHTA and CDR2 FQGNSA. CDR3 loop: CASSPRGMVDTEAFF. CDR3 DNA sequence: TGTGCCAGCAGCCCCCGGGGGATGGTGGACACTGAAGCTTTCTTT.

The chain employs TRBV24-1 and TRBJ1-6; 8 nucleotides match TRBD1. With 3 bases clipped from V and 3 bases from J, the junction kept 6 bases outside the gene matches. The CDR3 is made up of 17 amino acids. Germline V gene data show CDR1 as KGHDR and CDR2 as SFDVKD. The CDR3 nucleotides are TGTGCCACCAGTGATCCCGGACAGGGTCACTATAATTCACCCCTCCACTTT. Protein product: CATSDPGQGHYNSPLHF.

This sequence joins TRBV5-6 and TRBJ1-2; 7 bases map to TRBD1. CDR1 is SGHDT, CDR2 YYEEEE, per germline. Trimming took 1 base from V and 10 from J; bases not matched to a gene: 7. CDR3 size: 13 residues. The CDR3 coding sequence is TGTGCCAGCAGCTTGCGGCAGGGGGGAGACTACACCTTC. It codes for CASSLRQGGDYTF. Supplemented by reference TRBV5-6 and TRBJ1-2, the full variable domain reads DAGVTQSPTHLIKTRGQQVTLRCSPKSGHDTVSWYQQALGQGPQFIFQYYEEEERQRGNFPDRFSGHQFPNYSSELNVNALLLGDSALYLCASSLRQGGDYTFGSGTRLTVV.